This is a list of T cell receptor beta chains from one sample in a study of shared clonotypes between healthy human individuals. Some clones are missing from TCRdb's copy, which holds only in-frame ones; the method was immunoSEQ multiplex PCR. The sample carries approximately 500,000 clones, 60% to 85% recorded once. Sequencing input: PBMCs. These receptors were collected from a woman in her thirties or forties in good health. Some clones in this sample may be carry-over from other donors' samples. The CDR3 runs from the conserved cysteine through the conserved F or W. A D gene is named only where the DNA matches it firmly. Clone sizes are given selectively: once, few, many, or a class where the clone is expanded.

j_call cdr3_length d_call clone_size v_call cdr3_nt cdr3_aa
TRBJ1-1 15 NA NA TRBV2 TGTGCCAGCAGATCTTCCGGGACGGTGAACACTGAAGCTTTCTTT CASRSSGTVNTEAFF
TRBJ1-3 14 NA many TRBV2 TGTGCCAGCAGTGGGTGGGGACTTGGAAACACCATATATTTT CASSGWGLGNTIYF
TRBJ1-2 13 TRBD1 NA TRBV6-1 TGTGCCAGCAGTGAACCGGGACAGCGGGGCTACACCTTC CASSEPGQRGYTF
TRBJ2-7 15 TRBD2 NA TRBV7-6 TGTGCCAGCACCAAGGGACTAGCGGGCCTCGCGGAGCAGTACTTC CASTKGLAGLAEQYF
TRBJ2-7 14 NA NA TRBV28 TGTGCCAGCAGTCGTGGGACCCTAAGAGACGAGCAGTACTTC CASSRGTLRDEQYF
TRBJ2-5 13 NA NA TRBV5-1 TGCGCCAGCAGCTTGGGGGGGCAAGAGACCCAGTACTTC CASSLGGQETQYF
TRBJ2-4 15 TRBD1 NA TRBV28 TGTGCCAGCAGTTTTGGGACAGAACCACAAAACATTCAGTACTTC CASSFGTEPQNIQYF
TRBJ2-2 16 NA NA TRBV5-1 TGCGCCAGCACCCACGGGCCCCGCGGTGGCACCGGGGAGCTGTTTTTT CASTHGPRGGTGELFF
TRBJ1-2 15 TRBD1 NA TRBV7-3 TGTGCCAGCAGCCCCGGAACAGGGGATGGCTATGGCTACACCTTC CASSPGTGDGYGYTF
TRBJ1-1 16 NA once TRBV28 TGTGCCAGCACCGACTCACAACTACGGACGAACACTGAAGCTTTCTTT CASTDSQLRTNTEAFF
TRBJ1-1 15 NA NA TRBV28 TGTGCCAGTTCGTCACCGGAAGAGTGGAACACTGAAGCTTTCTTT CASSSPEEWNTEAFF
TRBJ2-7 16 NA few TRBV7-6 TGTGCCAGCAGCTTAGCTGGTCAGGGGGGCGTCTACGAGCAGTACTTC CASSLAGQGGVYEQYF
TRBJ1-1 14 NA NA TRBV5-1 TGCGCCAGCAGCTTGGACGTGGTGAACACTGAAGCTTTCTTT CASSLDVVNTEAFF
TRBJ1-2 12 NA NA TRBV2 TGTGCCAGCAGTGTTTCGGTTAATGGCTACACCTTC CASSVSVNGYTF
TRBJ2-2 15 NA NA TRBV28 TGTGCCAGCAGTTTTGCACTAGCTTACACCGGGGAGCTGTTTTTT CASSFALAYTGELFF
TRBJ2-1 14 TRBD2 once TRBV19 TGTGCCAGTACTCTAGCGGGAGGTGTTAATGAGCAGTTCTTC CASTLAGGVNEQFF
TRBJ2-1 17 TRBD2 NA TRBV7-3 TGTGCCAGCAGCTTACTGGCTAGCGGACCTGCTGGGAATGAGCAGTTCTTC CASSLLASGPAGNEQFF
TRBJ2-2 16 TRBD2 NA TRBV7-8 TGTGCCAGCAGCTTATCTACCGGGAGGGGAGGCGGGGAGCTGTTTTTT CASSLSTGRGGGELFF
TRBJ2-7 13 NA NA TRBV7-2 TGTGCCAGCAGCTCCCGCGGGGGCTTCGAGCAGTACTTC CASSSRGGFEQYF
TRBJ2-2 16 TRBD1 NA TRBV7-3 TGTGCCAGCAGCCCCCGGGACAGGGGGCATACCGGGGAGCTGTTTTTT CASSPRDRGHTGELFF
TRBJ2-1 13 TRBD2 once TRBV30 TGTGCCTGGACCACCGGGGGGAGCAATGAGCAGTTCTTC CAWTTGGSNEQFF
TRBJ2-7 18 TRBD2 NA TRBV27 TGTGCCAGCAGTCCATCAGTCCTGCCTAGCGGGAAGCGAGGCGAGCAGTACTTC CASSPSVLPSGKRGEQYF
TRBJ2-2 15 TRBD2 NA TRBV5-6 TGTGCCAGCAGCTCCCCGGGGGGTTACACCGGGGAGCTGTTTTTT CASSSPGGYTGELFF
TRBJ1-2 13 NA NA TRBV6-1 TGTGCCAGCAGTGAACCAATCAGGGGAGGCTACACCTTC CASSEPIRGGYTF
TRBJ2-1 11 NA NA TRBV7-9 TGTGCCAGCAGCCCCGGGACTGAGCAGTTCTTC CASSPGTEQFF
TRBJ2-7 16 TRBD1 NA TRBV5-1 TGCGCCAGCAGCCCAAACCCCACGGGACAGGGTATTCAGCAGTACTTC CASSPNPTGQGIQQYF
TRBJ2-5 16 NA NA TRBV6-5 TGTGCCAGCAGTTACTCGGGGGCCCACAGACCGGGGACCCAGTACTTC CASSYSGAHRPGTQYF
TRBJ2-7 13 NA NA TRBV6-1 TGTGCCAGCATTACACAGGAGTCTCGGGAGCAGTACTTC CASITQESREQYF
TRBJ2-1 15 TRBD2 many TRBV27 TGTGCCAGCAGTTCCCTTAGCGGGGGATACAATGAGCAGTTCTTC CASSSLSGGYNEQFF
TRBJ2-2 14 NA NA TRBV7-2 TGTGCCAGCAGCTTAGCCGCGGGCACCGGGGAGCTGTTTTTT CASSLAAGTGELFF
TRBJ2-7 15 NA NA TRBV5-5 TGTGCCAGCAGAAAGGGACCAGCGGGCTCCTACGAGCAGTACTTC CASRKGPAGSYEQYF
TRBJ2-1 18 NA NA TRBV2 TGTGCCAGCAGTGAAGTTTGGGGAGGTGGGAAGGGGTCCAATGAGCAGTTCTTC CASSEVWGGGKGSNEQFF
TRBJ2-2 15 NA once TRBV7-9 TGTGCCAGCAGCTTACTTGCAGGGGGGACCGGGGAGCTGTTTTTT CASSLLAGGTGELFF
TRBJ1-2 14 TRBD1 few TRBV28 TGTGCCAGCAGTTTAGGGCAGGGGGCGGGTGGCTACACCTTC CASSLGQGAGGYTF
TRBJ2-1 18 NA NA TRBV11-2 TGTGCCAGCAGCCAAATCTCCTCCGGGACACGAACCTACAATGAGCAGTTCTTC CASSQISSGTRTYNEQFF
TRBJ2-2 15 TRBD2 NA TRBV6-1 TGTGCCAGCAGTGCTAGCGGGACTAACACCGGGGAGCTGTTTTTT CASSASGTNTGELFF
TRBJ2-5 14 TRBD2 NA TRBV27 TGTGCCAGCAGTTCCCCAGGGAGGGCGGAGACCCAGTACTTC CASSSPGRAETQYF
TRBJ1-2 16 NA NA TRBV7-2 TGTGCCAGCAGCTTTTCGGGGGGCGCGGCTGACTATGGCTACACCTTC CASSFSGGAADYGYTF
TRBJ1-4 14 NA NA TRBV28 TGTGCCAGCAGACGGAACCAGGGGCCGGAAAAACTGTTTTTT CASRRNQGPEKLFF
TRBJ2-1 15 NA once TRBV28 TGTGCCAGCAGTTCCCTCGGGGGAGGTCGGAATGAGCAGTTCTTC CASSSLGGGRNEQFF
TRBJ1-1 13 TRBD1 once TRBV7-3 TGTGCCAGCAGCTTCACAGGGGCCCCTGAAGCTTTCTTT CASSFTGAPEAFF
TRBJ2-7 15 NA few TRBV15 TGTGCCACCAGCAGAGTAGAGCAGATAATACGCGAGCAGTACTTC CATSRVEQIIREQYF
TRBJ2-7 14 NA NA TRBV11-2 TGTGCCAGCTCACCTGGCAGGCCAAGGGGGGAGCAGTACTTC CASSPGRPRGEQYF
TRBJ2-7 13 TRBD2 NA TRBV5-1 TGCGCCAGCAGCGTTAGCGGGAGTTACGAGCAGTACTTC CASSVSGSYEQYF
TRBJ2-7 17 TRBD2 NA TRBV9 TGTGCCAGCAGCGGGCCCAGCGGGAGTGGAGGGCCTAACGAGCAGTACTTC CASSGPSGSGGPNEQYF
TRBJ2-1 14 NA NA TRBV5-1 TGCGCCAGCAGCTTCGGCCAGGGGTCCGGAGAGCAGTTCTTC CASSFGQGSGEQFF
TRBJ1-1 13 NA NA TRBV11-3 TGTGCCAGCAGCTTACTGGTAAACCGGGAAGCTTTCTTT CASSLLVNREAFF
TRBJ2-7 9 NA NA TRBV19 TGTGCCCCGTTTGGGGAGCAGTACTTC CAPFGEQYF
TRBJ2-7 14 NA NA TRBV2 TGTGCCAGCAGGCAAAGACAGTCCACCTACGAGCAGTACTTC CASRQRQSTYEQYF
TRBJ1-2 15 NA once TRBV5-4 TGTGCCAGCAGCCCGGAGATAGACCCGGTCTATGGCTACACCTTC CASSPEIDPVYGYTF
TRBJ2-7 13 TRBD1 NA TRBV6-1 TGTGCCAGCAGTGAGACAGGGGGCCCCGAGCAGTACTTC CASSETGGPEQYF
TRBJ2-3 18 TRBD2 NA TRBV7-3 TGTGCCAGCAGCTTAATTGGACTAGCGGATTCTAGCACAGATACGCAGTATTTT CASSLIGLADSSTDTQYF